What follows describes a single T cell receptor beta chain. The antigen is unknown. The data were taken from a study of T-cell memory formation after mild COVID-19. General study results and limits: Nothing confirmed that second-wave clones peaking on day 37 were specific for SARS-CoV-2.

The V gene lost 3 bases and the J gene lost 4 bases, with 9 bases spanning the gap. CDR1 and CDR2 from the germline V gene are SEHNR and FQNEAQ (reference sequence). This CDR3 spans 13 amino acids. Using its own MiXCR run on the 5' RACE reads, TCRdb lists one record per CDR3 protein. Of roughly 450,000 distinct CDR3 sequences listed, 18% are singletons. The V gene is TRBV7-9, the J gene TRBJ1-2; unclear D gene. The sequenced sample was PBMCs or a T cell subset sorted from them (not recorded which). This clonotype was obtained from an adult woman who had mild COVID-19 (a few samples of this study predate the infection). Cell type and time point are not known. CDR3 protein: CASSFDGSYGYTF. As DNA, the CDR3 is TGTGCCAGCAGCTTTGACGGGTCCTATGGCTACACCTTC.